This T cell receptor (beta chain) was captured in a study of T cells in Graves' hyperthyroidism and ophthalmopathy. Findings of the study overall: Most clonotypes expanded in the thyroid (above 0.001) were also present in blood.

Diagnosis relied on clinical symptoms, serum thyroxine and TRAb, thyroid ultrasound and orbital computed tomography. PBMCs stemmed from approximately 10 ml fresh peripheral blood. The J segment lost 4 bases and the V segment lost 5 bases, leaving 2 bases of the junction unmatched. The length of the CDR3 is 13 residues. Per the germline V gene, CDR1 is LNHNV and CDR2 is YYDKDF (reference sequence). This clonotype was counted at least ten times. Its target is not known. TCR beta CDR3 regions were amplified from RNA transcripts. The HTBI primer set was used in a first-round RT-PCR of the TCR CDR3. Via MiXCR, TCRdb re-called the multiplex PCR reads, giving one row per CDR3 protein. This table holds about 320,000 distinct CDR3 sequences, roughly 17% found once.

The chain recombines TRBV15 with TRBJ1-1; 9 bases are a match to TRBD1. The TCR comes from a man aged 25-45 years with Graves' hyperthyroidism. Sequencing input: blood. The CDR3 DNA reads TGTGCCACCAGCCTACAGGGGGCCACTGAAGCTTTCTTT. Its translation: CATSLQGATEAFF.